This TCR beta chain was documented in a study of early T cells in non-severe SARS-CoV-2 infection. cDNA molecules, individually, were tagged with unique molecular identifiers. TCRdb analysed the 5' RACE reads with MiXCR anew, one entry per CDR3 protein. The sample contains some 80,000 distinct CDR3 sequences, 5% of which appear only once. CDR3 size: 15 residues. Trimming shortened V by 1 base and J by 4 bases, and 13 bases separated the two germline ends. Germline V gene sequence: CDR1 MNHNS, CDR2 SASEGT. Remarks on this clonotype: The target antigen is unknown.

Study-level findings and limits: Matching with VDJdb favored anti-spike CD8 responses (missing private and CD4 specificities).

The sample was whole blood, taken at baseline. The chain joins TRBV6-1 to TRBJ1-2, with D possibly TRBD1 on 5 matching bases. The receptor comes from an adult who was a healthcare worker with PCR-confirmed SARS-CoV-2 infection or an uninfected control (not recorded which). The CDR3 region is CASSEGRGWGYGYTF. CDR3 DNA sequence: TGTGCCAGCAGTGAAGGGAGGGGATGGGGCTATGGCTACACCTTC.